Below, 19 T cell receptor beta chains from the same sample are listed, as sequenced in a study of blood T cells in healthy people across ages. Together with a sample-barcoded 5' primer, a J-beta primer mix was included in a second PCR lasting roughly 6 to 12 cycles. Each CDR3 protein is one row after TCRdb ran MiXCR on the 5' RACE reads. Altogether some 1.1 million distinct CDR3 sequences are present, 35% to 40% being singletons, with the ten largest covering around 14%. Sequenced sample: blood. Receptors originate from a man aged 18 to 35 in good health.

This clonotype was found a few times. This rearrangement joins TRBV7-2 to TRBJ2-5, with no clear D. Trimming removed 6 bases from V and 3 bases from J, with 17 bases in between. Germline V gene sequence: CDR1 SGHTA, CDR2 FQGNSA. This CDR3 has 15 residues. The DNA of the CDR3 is TGTGCCAGCAGTTTCGTTATACAAATGAAAGAGACCCAGTACTTC. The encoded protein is CASSFVIQMKETQYF. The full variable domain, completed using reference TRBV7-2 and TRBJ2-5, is GAGVSQSPSNKVTEKGKDVELRCDPISGHTALYWYRQSLGQGLEFLIYFQGNSAPDKSGLPSDRFSAERTGGSVSTLTIQRTQQEDSAVYLCASSFVIQMKETQYFGPGTRLLVL.

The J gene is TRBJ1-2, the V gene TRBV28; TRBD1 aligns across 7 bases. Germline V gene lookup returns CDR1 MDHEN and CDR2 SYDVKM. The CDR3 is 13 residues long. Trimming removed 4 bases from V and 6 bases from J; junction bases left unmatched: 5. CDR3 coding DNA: TGTGCCAGCAGTTCGGGGACAGTCGATGGCTACACCTTC. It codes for CASSSGTVDGYTF.

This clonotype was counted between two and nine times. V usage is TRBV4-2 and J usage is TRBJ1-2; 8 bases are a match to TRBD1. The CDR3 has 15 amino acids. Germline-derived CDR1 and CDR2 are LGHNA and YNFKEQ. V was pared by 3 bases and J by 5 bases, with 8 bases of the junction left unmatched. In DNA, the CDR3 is TGTGCCAGCAGCCATCCGGACAGGGACGGTTATGGCTACACCTTC. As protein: CASSHPDRDGYGYTF.

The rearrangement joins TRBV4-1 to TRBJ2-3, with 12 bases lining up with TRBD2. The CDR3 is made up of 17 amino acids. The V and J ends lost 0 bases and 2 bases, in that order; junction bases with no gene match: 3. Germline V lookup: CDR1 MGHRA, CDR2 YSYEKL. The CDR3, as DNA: TGCGCCAGCAGCCAAGAACTAGCGGGGGGTTACACAGATACGCAGTATTTT. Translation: CASSQELAGGYTDTQYF.

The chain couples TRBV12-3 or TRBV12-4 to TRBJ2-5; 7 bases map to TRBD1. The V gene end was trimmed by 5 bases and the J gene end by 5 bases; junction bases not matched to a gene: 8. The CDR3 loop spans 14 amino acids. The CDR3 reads CASSPTRGPETQYF. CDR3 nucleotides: TGTGCCAGCAGTCCTACGAGGGGGCCCGAGACCCAGTACTTC.

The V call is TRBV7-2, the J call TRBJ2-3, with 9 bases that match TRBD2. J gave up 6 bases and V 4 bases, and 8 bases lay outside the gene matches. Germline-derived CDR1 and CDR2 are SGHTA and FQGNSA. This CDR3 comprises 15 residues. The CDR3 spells CASSWMAGGPDTQYF. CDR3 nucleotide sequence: TGTGCCAGCAGCTGGATGGCGGGGGGGCCGGATACGCAGTATTTT.

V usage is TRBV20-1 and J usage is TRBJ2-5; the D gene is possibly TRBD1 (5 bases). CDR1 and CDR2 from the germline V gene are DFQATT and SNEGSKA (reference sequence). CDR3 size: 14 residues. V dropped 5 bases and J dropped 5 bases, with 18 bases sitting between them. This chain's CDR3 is CSAGPGSRVETQYF. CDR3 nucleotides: TGCAGTGCTGGTCCTGGAAGCAGGGTGGAGACCCAGTACTTC.

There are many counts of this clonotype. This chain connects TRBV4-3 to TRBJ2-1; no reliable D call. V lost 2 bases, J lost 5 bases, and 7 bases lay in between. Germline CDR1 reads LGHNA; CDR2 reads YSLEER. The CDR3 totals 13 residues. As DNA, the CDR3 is TGCGCCAGCAGCCAAACGACTGACAATGAGCAGTTCTTC. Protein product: CASSQTTDNEQFF.

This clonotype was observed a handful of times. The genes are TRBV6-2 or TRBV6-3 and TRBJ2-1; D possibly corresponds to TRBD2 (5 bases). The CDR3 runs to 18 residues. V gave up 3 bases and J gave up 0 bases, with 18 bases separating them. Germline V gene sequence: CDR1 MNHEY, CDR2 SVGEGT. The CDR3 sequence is CASSYERGPRHSYNEQFF. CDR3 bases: TGTGCCAGCAGTTATGAACGGGGTCCTAGGCACTCCTACAATGAGCAGTTCTTC.

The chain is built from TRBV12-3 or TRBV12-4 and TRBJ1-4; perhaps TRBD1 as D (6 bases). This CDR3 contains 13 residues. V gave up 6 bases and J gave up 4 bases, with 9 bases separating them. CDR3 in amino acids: CASRDSINEKLFF. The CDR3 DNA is TGTGCCAGCAGGGACAGCATTAATGAAAAACTGTTTTTT.

For the CDR3, the DNA is TGTGCCAGCAGAGACAGGCCTAAAGAGACCCAGTACTTC. It codes for CASRDRPKETQYF. The rearrangement joins TRBV6-2 or TRBV6-3 to TRBJ2-5, with D maybe TRBD1 (6 bases). The CDR3 has 13 amino acids. Germline V CDR1 and CDR2: MNHEY, SVGEGT. Trimming took 6 bases from V and 3 from J, leaving 11 bases between them.

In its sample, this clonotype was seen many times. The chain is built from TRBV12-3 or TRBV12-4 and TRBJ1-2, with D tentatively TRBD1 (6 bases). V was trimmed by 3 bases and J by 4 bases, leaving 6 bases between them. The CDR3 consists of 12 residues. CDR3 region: CASSLTGYGYTF. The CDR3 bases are TGTGCCAGCAGTTTGACAGGCTATGGCTACACCTTC.

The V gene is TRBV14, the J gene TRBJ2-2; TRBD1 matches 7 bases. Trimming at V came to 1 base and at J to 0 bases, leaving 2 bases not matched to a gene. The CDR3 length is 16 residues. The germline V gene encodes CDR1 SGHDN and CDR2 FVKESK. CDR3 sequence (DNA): TGTGCCAGCAGCCAAGGGGACAGCCCGAACACCGGGGAGCTGTTTTTT. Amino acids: CASSQGDSPNTGELFF.

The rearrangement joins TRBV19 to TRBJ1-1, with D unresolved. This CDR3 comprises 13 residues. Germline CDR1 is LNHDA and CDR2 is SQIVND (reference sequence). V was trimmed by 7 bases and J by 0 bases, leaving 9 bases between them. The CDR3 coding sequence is TGTGCCAGTAAGAACAGAATGAACACTGAAGCTTTCTTT. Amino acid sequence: CASKNRMNTEAFF.

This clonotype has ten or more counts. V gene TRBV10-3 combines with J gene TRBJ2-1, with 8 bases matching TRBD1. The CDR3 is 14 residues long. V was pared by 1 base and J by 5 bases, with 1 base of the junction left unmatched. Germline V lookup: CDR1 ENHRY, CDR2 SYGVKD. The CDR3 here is CAISELDRDNEQFF. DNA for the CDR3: TGTGCCATCAGTGAGTTGGACAGGGACAATGAGCAGTTCTTC.

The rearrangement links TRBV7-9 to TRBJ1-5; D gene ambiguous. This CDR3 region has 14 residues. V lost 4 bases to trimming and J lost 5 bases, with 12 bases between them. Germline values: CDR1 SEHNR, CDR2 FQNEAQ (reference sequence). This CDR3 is CASSSSRSDQPQHF. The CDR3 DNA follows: TGTGCCAGCAGCTCCTCCCGTTCCGATCAGCCCCAGCATTTT.

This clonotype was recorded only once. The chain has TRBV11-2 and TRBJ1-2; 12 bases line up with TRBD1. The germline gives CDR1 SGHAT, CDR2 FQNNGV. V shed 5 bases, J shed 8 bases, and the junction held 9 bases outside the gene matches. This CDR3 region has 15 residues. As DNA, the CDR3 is TGTGCCAGCAGCCCCTCCGGGACAGGGGGCGAAGGCTACACCTTC. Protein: CASSPSGTGGEGYTF. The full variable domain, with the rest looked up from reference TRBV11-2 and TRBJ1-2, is EAGVAQSPRYKIIEKRQSVAFWCNPISGHATLYWYQQILGQGPKLLIQFQNNGVVDDSQLPKDRFSAERLKGVDSTLKIQPAKLEDSAVYLCASSPSGTGGEGYTFGSGTRLTVV.

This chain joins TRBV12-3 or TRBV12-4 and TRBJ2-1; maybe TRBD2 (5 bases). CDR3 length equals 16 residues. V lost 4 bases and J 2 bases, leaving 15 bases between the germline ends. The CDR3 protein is CASSWLRGSTYNEQFF. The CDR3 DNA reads TGTGCCAGCAGTTGGTTACGGGGATCCACCTACAATGAGCAGTTCTTC.

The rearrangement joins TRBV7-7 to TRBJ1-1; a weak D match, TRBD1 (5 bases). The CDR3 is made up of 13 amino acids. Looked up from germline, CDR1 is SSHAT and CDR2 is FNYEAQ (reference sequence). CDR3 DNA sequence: TGTGCTAGCCATCCCGATGGACAACCTGAAGCTTTCTTT. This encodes CASHPDGQPEAFF.